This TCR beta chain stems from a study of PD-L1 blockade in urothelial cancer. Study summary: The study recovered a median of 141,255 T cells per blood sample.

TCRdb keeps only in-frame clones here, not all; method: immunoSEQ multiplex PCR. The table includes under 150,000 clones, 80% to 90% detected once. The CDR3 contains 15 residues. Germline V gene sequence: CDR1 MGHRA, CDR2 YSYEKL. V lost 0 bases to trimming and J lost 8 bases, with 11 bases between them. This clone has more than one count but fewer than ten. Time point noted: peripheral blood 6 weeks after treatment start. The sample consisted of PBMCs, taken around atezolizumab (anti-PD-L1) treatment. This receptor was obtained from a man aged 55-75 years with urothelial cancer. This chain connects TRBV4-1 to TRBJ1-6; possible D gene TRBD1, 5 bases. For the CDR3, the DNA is TGCGCCAGCAGCCAAGATCGAGACAGCTATTCACCCCTCCACTTT. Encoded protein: CASSQDRDSYSPLHF.